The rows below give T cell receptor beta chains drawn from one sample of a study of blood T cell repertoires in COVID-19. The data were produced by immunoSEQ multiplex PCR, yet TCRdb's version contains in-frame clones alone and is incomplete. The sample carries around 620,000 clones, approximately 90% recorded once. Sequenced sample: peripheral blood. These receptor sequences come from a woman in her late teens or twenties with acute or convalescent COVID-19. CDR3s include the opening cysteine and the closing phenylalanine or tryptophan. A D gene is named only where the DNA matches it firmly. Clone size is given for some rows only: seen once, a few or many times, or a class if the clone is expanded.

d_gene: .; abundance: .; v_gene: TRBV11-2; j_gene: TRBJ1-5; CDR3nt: TGTGCCAGCAGCTTCTCAAGGGGCCAGCCCCAGCATTTT; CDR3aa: CASSFSRGQPQHF
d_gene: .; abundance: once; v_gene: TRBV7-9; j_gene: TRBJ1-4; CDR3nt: TGTGCCAGCAGCCGCGGAGAAAAACTGTTTTTT; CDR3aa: CASSRGEKLFF
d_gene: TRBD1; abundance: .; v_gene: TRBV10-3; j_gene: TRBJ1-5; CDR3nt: TGTGCCATCAGTCAGGGGGCGGATCAGCCCCAGCATTTT; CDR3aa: CAISQGADQPQHF
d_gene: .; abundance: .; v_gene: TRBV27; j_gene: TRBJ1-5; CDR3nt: TGTGCCAGCACTTCGGGGAATCAGCCCCAGCATTTT; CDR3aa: CASTSGNQPQHF
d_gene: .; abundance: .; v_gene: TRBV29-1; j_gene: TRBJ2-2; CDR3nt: TGCAGCGTTATCTCAGGGGATTTAAAGGACACCGGGGAGCTGTTTTTT; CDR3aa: CSVISGDLKDTGELFF
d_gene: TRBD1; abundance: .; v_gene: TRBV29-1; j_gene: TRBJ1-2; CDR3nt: TGCAGCGTATCACCAGTCGACAGGGCGAGCTACACCTTC; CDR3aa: CSVSPVDRASYTF
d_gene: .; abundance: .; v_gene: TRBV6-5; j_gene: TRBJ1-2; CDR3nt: TGTGCCAGTCACAGGGCCCGGGACTATGGCTACACCTTC; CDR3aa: CASHRARDYGYTF
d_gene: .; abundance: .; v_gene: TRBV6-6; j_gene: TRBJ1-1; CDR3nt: TGTGCCAGCAGTATCGGGTCCCGGGGGACTGGGGTCAGAGCTTTCTTT; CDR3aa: CASSIGSRGTGVRAFF
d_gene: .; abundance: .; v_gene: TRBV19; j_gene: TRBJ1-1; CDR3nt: TGTGCCAGTAGTATCTCGGTGGTCACTGAAGCTTTCTTT; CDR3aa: CASSISVVTEAFF
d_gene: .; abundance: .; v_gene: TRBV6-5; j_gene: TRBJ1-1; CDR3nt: TGTGCCAGCAGTTACCAGGGGCAGGTAGCTTTCTTT; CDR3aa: CASSYQGQVAFF
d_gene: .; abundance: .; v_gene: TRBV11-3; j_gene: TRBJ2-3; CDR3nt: TGTGCCAGCGGGGGAGGTTTTAGCACAGATACGCAGTATTTT; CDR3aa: CASGGGFSTDTQYF
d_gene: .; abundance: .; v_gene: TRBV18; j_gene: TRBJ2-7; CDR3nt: TGTGCCAGCTCACCCCAACGGGACACTAACTACGAGCAGTACTTC; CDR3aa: CASSPQRDTNYEQYF
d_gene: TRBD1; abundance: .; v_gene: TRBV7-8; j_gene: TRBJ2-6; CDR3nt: TGTGCCAGCAGCACATGGACAGGGGGCGACTCTGGGGCCAACGTCCTGACTTTC; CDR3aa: CASSTWTGGDSGANVLTF
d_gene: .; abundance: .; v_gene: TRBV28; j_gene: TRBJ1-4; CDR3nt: TGTGCCAGCAGCGTGCTGGGGCCCGCATCCGAAAAACTGTTTTTT; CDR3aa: CASSVLGPASEKLFF
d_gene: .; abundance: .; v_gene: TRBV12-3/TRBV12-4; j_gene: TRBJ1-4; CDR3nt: TGTGCCAGCAGTTTCTCAAGGCGGGAAAAACTGTTTTTT; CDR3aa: CASSFSRREKLFF
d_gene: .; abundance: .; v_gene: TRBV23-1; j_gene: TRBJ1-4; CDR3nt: TGCGCCAGCAGTCACTCAGGACAGACTTCTGCAACTAATGAAAAACTGTTTTTT; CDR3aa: CASSHSGQTSATNEKLFF
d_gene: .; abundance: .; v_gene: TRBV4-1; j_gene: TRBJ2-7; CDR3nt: TGCGCCAGCAGCCCGGGTCTAGCATACGAGCAGTACTTC; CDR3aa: CASSPGLAYEQYF
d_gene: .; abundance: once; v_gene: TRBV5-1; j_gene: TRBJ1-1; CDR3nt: TGCGCCAGCAGCGTGGGTACGATGGCTCTGAACACTGAAGCTTTCTTT; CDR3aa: CASSVGTMALNTEAFF
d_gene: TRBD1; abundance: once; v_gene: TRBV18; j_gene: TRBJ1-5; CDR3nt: TGTGCCAGCTCACTCGGGACAGGGAATGGGTTTCAGCCCCAGCATTTT; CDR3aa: CASSLGTGNGFQPQHF
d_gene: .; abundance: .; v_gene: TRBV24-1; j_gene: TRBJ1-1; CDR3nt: TGTGCCACCACCCAGGGGCCGCACACTGAAGCTTTCTTT; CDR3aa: CATTQGPHTEAFF
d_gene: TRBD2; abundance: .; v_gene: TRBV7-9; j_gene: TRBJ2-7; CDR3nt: TGTGCCAGCAGCTTAGTCCCGCTAGCGGGGGCCTACGAGCAGTACTTC; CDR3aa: CASSLVPLAGAYEQYF
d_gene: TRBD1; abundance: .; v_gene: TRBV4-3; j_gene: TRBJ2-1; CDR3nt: TGCGCCAGCAGCCATACCGGGACAGGGGGCTCCTACAATGAGCAGTTCTTC; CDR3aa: CASSHTGTGGSYNEQFF
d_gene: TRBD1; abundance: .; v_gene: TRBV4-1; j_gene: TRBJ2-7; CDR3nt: TGCGCCAGCAGCCAGACAGGGGGCATGTTTATGGTGCAGTACTTC; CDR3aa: CASSQTGGMFMVQYF
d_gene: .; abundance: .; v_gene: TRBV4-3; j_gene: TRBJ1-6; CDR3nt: TGCGCCAGCAGCCAAGATAGGGGAGGTTCACCCCTCCACTTT; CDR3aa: CASSQDRGGSPLHF
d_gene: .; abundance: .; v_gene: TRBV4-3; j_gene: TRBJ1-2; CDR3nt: TGCGCCAGCAGCCAAATAATCGACGAGCTAACTATGGGCTACACCTTC; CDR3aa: CASSQIIDELTMGYTF
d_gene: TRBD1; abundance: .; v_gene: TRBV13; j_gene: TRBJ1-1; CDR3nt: TGTGCCAGCAGCTGGGACAGGGTAGGGACTGAAGCTTTCTTT; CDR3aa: CASSWDRVGTEAFF
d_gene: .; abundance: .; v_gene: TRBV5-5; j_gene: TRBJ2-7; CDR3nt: TGTGCCAGCAGCTTGGCGGCGGGAATTTCCTACGAGCAGTACTTC; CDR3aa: CASSLAAGISYEQYF
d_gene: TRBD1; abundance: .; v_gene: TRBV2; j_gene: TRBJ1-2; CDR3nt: TGTGCCAGCAGTGAAACAGGGGGCGAGGGCTATGGCTACACCTTC; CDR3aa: CASSETGGEGYGYTF
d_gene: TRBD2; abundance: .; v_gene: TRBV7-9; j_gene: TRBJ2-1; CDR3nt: TGTGCCAGCAGCTTAGTTCAGATTTTCGGGACTAGTTTAGATGAGCAGTTCTTC; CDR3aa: CASSLVQIFGTSLDEQFF
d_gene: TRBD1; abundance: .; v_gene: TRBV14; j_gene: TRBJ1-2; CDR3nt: TGTGCCAGCAGCCCGATCTGGGGGACAGACCCAAAGTTCTATGGCTACACCTTC; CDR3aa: CASSPIWGTDPKFYGYTF
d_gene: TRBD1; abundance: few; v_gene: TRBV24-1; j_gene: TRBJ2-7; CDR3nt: TGTGCCACCAGTGACACAAGGACAGGTGAAGAGCAGTACTTC; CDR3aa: CATSDTRTGEEQYF
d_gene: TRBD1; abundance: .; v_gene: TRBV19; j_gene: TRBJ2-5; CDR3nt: TGTGCCAGTAGTGGACAGGGGGGGGAGACCCAGTACTTC; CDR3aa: CASSGQGGETQYF
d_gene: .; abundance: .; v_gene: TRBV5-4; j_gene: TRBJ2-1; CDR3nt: TGTGCCAGCACCGGGGCTAGCGAAAATGAGCAGTTCTTC; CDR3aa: CASTGASENEQFF
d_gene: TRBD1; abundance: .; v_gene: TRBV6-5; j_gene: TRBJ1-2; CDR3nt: TGTGCCAGCCAGGGGGACACCCAGCATGGCTACACCTTC; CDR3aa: CASQGDTQHGYTF
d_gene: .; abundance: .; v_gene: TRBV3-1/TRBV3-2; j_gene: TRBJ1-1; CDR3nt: TGTGCCAGCAGCGCTACCCGGGGGACTGAAGCTTTCTTT; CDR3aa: CASSATRGTEAFF
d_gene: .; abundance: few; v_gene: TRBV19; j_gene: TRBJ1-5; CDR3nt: TGTGCCAGTAGTATAGTGGCGGCTAGCAATCAGCCCCAGCATTTT; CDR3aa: CASSIVAASNQPQHF
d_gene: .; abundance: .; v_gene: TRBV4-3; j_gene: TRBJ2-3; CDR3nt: TGCGCCAGCAGCCAAGATCGCGCGGGAAACACAGATACGCAGTATTTT; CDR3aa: CASSQDRAGNTDTQYF
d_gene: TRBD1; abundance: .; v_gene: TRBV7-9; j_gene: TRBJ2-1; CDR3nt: TGTGCCAGCAGCTTACAGGGGGAATACAATGAGCAGTTCTTC; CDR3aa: CASSLQGEYNEQFF
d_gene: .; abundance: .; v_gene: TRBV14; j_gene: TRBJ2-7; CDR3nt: TGTGCCAGCAGCTTAACGACTGGTTTCTCCTACGAGCAGTACTTC; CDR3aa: CASSLTTGFSYEQYF
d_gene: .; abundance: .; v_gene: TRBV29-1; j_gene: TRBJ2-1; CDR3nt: TGCAGGCGGACAAAGCCTCGCCGGAATGAGCAGTTCTTC; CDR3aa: CRRTKPRRNEQFF
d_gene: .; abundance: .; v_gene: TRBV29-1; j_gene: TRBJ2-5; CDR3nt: TGCAGCGTGGGGGACTGGGGAGAGACCCAGTACTTC; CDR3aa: CSVGDWGETQYF
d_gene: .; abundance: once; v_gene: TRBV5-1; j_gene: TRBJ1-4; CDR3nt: TGCGCCAGCAGAGCGGATAATGAAAAACTGTTTTTT; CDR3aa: CASRADNEKLFF
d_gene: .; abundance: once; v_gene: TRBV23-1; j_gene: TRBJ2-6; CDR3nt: TGCGCCAGCAGTCAATCGGGCCCCCAGCAGGGATCAGGGGCCAACGTCCTGACTTTC; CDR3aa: CASSQSGPQQGSGANVLTF
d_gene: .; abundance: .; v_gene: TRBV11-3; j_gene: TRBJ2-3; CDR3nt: TGTGCCAGCAGTGTCCAAGCGGGCACAGATACGCAGTATTTT; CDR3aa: CASSVQAGTDTQYF
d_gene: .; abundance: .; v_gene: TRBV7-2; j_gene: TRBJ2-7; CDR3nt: TGTGCCAGCAGCTTAGATTGGAGCGTAGAGCAGTACTTC; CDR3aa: CASSLDWSVEQYF
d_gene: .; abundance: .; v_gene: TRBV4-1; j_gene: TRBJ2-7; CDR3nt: TGCGCCAGCAGTCGGAACTCACAGGGCAATCACGAGCAGTACTTC; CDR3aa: CASSRNSQGNHEQYF
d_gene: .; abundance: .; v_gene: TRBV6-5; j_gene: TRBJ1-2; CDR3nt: TGTGCCAGCAGTTACGGGCAGGCCTCGTACTATGGCTACACCTTC; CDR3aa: CASSYGQASYYGYTF
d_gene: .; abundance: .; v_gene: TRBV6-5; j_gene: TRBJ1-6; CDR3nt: TGTGCCAGCAACCTTACCCCAACGTCCAGTACACCCCTCCACTTT; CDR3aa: CASNLTPTSSTPLHF
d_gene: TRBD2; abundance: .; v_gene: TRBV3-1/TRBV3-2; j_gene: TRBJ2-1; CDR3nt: TGTGCCAGCAGCCAAGGGGGGACTAGCGGTGATGATGAGCAGTTCTTC; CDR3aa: CASSQGGTSGDDEQFF
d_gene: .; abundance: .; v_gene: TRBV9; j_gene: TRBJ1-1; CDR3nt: TGTGCCAGCAGCGTCCAGGCGAACACTGAAGCTTTCTTT; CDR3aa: CASSVQANTEAFF
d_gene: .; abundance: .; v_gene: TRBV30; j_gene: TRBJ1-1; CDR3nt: TGTGCCTGGAGTTTTTCGACAGGTCCTAACACTGAAGCTTTCTTT; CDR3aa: CAWSFSTGPNTEAFF
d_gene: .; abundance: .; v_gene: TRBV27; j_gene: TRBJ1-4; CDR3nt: TGTGCCAGCAGTGCTTACAGGGTAGGAGTAAATGAAAAACTGTTTTTT; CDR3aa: CASSAYRVGVNEKLFF